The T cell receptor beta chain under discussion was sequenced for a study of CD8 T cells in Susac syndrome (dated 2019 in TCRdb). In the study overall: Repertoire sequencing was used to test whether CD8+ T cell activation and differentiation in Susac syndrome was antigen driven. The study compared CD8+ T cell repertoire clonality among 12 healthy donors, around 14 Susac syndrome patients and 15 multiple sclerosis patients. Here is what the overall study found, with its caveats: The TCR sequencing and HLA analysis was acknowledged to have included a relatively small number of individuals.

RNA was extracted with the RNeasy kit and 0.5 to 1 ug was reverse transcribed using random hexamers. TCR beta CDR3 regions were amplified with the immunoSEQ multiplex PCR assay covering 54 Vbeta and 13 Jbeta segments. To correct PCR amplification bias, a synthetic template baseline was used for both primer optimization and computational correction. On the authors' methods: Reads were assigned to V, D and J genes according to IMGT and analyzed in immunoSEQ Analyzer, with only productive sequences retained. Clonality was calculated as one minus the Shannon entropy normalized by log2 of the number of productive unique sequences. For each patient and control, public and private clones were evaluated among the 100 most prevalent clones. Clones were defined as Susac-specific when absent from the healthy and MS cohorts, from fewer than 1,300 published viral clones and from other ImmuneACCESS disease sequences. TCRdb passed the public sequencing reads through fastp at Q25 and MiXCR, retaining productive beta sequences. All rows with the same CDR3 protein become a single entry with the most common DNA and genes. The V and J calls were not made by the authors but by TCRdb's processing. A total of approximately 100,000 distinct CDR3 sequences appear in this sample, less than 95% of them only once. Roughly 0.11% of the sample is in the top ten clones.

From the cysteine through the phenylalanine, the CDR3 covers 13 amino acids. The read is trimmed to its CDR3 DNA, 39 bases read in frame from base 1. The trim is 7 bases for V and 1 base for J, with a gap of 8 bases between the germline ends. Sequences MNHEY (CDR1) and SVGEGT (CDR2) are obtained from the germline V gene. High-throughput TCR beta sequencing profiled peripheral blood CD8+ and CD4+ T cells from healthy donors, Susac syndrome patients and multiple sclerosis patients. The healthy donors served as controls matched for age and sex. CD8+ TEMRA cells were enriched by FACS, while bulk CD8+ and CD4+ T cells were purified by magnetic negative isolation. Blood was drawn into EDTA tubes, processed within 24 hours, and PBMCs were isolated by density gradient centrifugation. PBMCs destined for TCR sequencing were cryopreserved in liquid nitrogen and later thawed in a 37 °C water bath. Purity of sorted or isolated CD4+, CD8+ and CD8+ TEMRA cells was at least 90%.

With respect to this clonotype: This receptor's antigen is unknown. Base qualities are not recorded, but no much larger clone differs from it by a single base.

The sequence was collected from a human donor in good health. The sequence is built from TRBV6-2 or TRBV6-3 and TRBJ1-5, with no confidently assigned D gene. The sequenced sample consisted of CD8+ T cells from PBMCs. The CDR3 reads CASNGWSNQPQHF. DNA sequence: TGTGCCAGCAATGGTTGGAGCAATCAGCCCCAGCATTTT.